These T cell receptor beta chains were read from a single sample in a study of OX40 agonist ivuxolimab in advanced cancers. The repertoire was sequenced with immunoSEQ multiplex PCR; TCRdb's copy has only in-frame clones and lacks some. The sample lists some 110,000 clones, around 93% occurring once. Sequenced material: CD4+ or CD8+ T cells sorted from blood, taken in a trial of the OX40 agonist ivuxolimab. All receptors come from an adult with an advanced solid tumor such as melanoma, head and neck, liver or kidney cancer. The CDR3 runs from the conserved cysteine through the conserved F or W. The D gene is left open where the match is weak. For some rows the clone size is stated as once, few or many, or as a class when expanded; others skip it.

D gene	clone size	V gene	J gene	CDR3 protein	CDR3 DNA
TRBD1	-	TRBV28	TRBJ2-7	CASRDRGRNYEQYF	TGTGCCAGCAGGGACAGGGGGCGAAATTACGAGCAGTACTTC
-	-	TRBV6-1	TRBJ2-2	CASKGNTGELFF	TGTGCCAGCAAGGGGAACACCGGGGAGCTGTTTTTT
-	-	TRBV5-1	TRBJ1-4	CASSSSTTRGEKLFF	TGCGCCAGCTCCTCAAGCACGACCAGGGGTGAAAAACTGTTTTTT
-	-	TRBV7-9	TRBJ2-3	CASTLGTYTDTQYF	TGTGCCAGCACCCTCGGCACTTACACAGATACGCAGTATTTT
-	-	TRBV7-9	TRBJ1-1	CASSFSRTEEAFF	TGTGCCAGCAGCTTCAGCAGAACCGAGGAAGCTTTCTTT
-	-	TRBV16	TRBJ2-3	CASSQMTADTQYF	TGTGCCAGCAGCCAAATGACAGCAGATACGCAGTATTTT
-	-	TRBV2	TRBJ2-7	CASSEAVGTQYF	TGTGCCAGCAGTGAAGCTGTGGGGACTCAATACTTC
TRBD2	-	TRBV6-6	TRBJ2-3	CASSWTSGTDTQYF	TGTGCCAGCAGTTGGACTAGCGGGACAGATACGCAGTATTTT
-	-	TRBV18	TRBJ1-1	CASSPLMGNTEAFF	TGTGCCAGCTCACCACTCATGGGTAACACTGAAGCTTTCTTT
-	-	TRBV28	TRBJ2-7	CASSLLGGTAFDVHEQYF	TGTGCCAGCAGTTTGTTGGGCGGGACGGCATTTGATGTCCACGAGCAGTACTTC
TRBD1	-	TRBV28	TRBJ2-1	CASSSTGEMYNEQFF	TGTGCCAGCAGTTCAACAGGGGAGATGTACAATGAGCAGTTCTTC
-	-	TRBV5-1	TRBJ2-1	CASSYWDLSSYNEQFF	TGCGCCAGCAGCTACTGGGACCTGAGCTCCTACAATGAGCAGTTCTTC
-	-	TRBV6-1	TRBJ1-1	CASAQQRINTEAFF	TGTGCCAGCGCTCAGCAGCGAATAAACACTGAAGCTTTCTTT
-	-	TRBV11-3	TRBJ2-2	CASSSSRTGELFF	TGTGCCAGCAGCTCCTCGAGGACCGGGGAGCTGTTTTTT
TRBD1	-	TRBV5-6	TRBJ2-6	CASSSGTGLAGANVLTF	TGTGCCAGCAGCTCAGGGACAGGGCTGGCTGGGGCCAACGTCCTGACTTTC
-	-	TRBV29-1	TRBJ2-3	CSVFVGDTQYF	TGCAGCGTTTTCGTGGGGGATACGCAGTATTTT
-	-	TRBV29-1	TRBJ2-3	CSVELGTDTQYF	TGCAGCGTTGAATTGGGCACAGATACGCAGTATTTT
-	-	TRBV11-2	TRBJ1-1	CASSLVGGRTEAFF	TGTGCCAGCAGCTTAGTTGGGGGTAGGACTGAAGCTTTCTTT
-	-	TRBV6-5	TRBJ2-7	CASSESWAAYEQYF	TGTGCCAGCAGTGAATCGTGGGCCGCCTACGAGCAGTACTTC
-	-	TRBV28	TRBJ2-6	CASRWHGANVLTF	TGTGCCAGCAGATGGCATGGGGCCAACGTCCTGACTTTC
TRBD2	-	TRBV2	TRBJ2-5	CASSVGGVSETQYF	TGTGCCAGCAGCGTTGGGGGGGTTAGCGAGACCCAGTACTTC
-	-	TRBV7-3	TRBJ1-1	CASSLTARGEAFF	TGTGCCAGCAGCTTAACCGCGAGGGGTGAAGCTTTCTTT
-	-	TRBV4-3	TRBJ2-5	CASSQDRGRETQYF	TGCGCCAGCAGCCAAGATAGGGGTAGGGAGACCCAGTACTTC
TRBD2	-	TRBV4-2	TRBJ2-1	CASSLGLAGSYNEQFF	TGTGCCAGCAGCCTTGGACTAGCGGGTTCCTACAATGAGCAGTTCTTC
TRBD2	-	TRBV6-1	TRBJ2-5	CASTGALLAKETQYF	TGTGCCAGCACTGGGGCCCTACTAGCGAAAGAGACCCAGTACTTC
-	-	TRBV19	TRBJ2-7	CASSIESTYLRGEQYF	TGTGCCAGTAGTATAGAGTCGACCTATCTCCGGGGCGAGCAGTACTTC
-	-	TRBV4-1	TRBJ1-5	CASSQAHSNQPQHF	TGCGCCAGCAGCCAAGCGCACAGCAATCAGCCCCAGCATTTT
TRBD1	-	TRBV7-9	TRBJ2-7	CASSLAPGTGVGEQYF	TGTGCCAGCAGCTTAGCGCCCGGGACAGGGGTTGGCGAGCAGTACTTC
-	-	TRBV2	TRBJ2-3	CASSEIGQTQYF	TGTGCCAGCAGTGAAATAGGGCAGACGCAGTATTTT
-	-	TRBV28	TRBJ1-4	CASVKAGPREKLFF	TGTGCCAGCGTGAAGGCGGGACCTCGAGAAAAACTGTTTTTT
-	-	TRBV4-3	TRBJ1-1	CASSTRAANTEAFF	TGCGCCAGCAGCACCCGGGCCGCGAACACTGAAGCTTTCTTT
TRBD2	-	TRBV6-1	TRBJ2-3	CASSEVAGSSTDTQYF	TGTGCCAGCAGTGAAGTAGCGGGGTCTAGCACAGATACGCAGTATTTT
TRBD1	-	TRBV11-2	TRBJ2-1	CASSVPGTGYNEQFF	TGTGCCAGCAGCGTACCCGGGACAGGGTACAATGAGCAGTTCTTC
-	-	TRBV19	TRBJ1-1	CASSIVGGSPFF	TGTGCCAGTAGTATAGTCGGGGGATCGCCTTTCTTT
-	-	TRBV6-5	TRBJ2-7	CASSYGPASPEQYF	TGTGCCAGCAGTTACGGTCCCGCGTCCCCCGAGCAGTACTTC
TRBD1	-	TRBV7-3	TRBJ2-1	CASSLTGTGMVYNEQFF	TGTGCCAGCAGCTTAACGGGGACAGGGATGGTATACAATGAGCAGTTCTTC
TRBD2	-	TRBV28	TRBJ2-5	CASSKAGSRETQYF	TGTGCCAGCAGCAAAGCGGGGAGTCGGGAGACCCAGTACTTC
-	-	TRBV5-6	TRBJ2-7	CASSLGHDEQYF	TGTGCCAGCAGCTTGGGTCACGACGAGCAGTACTTC
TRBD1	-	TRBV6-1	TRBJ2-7	CASSRDRAYEQYF	TGTGCCAGCAGCCGGGACAGGGCCTACGAGCAGTACTTC
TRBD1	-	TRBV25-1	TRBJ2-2	CASSARTGTGTGELFF	TGTGCCAGCAGTGCGAGGACAGGGACGGGCACCGGGGAGCTGTTTTTT
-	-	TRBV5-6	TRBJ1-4	CASSLVGATAEKLFF	TGTGCCAGCAGCTTGGTCGGGGCGACAGCTGAAAAACTGTTTTTT
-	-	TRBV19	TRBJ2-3	CASSQLTGIRDTQYF	TGTGCCAGTAGTCAGTTGACAGGCATCAGAGATACGCAGTATTTT
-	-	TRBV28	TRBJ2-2	CASSFSGNTGELFF	TGTGCCAGCAGTTTCAGCGGGAACACCGGGGAGCTGTTTTTT
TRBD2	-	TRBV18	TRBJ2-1	CASSPGTSRDEQFF	TGTGCCAGCTCCCCGGGGACTAGCCGCGATGAGCAGTTCTTC
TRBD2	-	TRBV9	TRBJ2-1	CASSVEIAGPSSYNEQFF	TGTGCCAGCAGCGTGGAGATAGCGGGACCTAGCTCCTACAATGAGCAGTTCTTC
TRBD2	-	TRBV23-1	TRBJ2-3	CASSQGLAGYTDTQYF	TGCGCCAGCAGTCAAGGACTAGCGGGTTACACAGATACGCAGTATTTT
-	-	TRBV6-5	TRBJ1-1	CASSYSVGPGEAFF	TGTGCCAGCAGTTACTCCGTTGGCCCGGGGGAAGCTTTCTTT
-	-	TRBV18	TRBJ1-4	CASSPQRDLPNEKLFF	TGTGCCAGCTCACCACAGCGGGACTTGCCTAATGAAAAACTGTTTTTT
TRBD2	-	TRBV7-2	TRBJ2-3	CASSSRTSGGADTQYF	TGTGCCAGCAGCTCCCGGACTAGCGGGGGGGCAGATACGCAGTATTTT
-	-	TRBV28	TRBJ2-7	CASRDLYEQYF	TGTGCCAGTCGGGACCTCTACGAGCAGTACTTC
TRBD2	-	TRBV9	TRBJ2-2	CASSAREGNTGELFF	TGTGCCAGCAGCGCCAGGGAGGGGAACACCGGGGAGCTGTTTTTT
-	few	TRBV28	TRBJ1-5	CASSSYGERRNQPQHF	TGTGCCAGCAGTTCTTATGGGGAGCGGCGCAATCAGCCCCAGCATTTT
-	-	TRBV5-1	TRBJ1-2	CASSLAANYGYTF	TGCGCCAGCAGCTTGGCCGCAAACTATGGCTACACCTTC